The 22 T cell receptor beta chains presented below share a single source sample, sequenced in a study of blood T cell repertoires in COVID-19. Repertoires were generated with immunoSEQ multiplex PCR, while TCRdb's copy carries only in-frame clones and drops some. This table holds a few hundred thousand clones, about 85% found once. Sequenced input: PBMCs or T cells enriched from blood (not recorded which). These receptors all stem from a man aged 40-55 years who had recovered from COVID-19.

This chain connects TRBV11-3 to TRBJ1-2; a weak D match, TRBD1 (6 bases). This CDR3 region has 13 residues. V lost 5 bases to trimming and J lost 4 bases, with 11 bases between them. In germline, CDR1 is SGHNT, CDR2 YENEEA. CDR3 in DNA: TGTGCCAGCAGCCTCACACAGGGCTATGGCTACACCTTC. It yields the protein CASSLTQGYGYTF.

The sample holds one count of this clone. This chain connects TRBV27 to TRBJ1-2; a weak D match, TRBD1 (5 bases). This CDR3 has 15 residues. V dropped 6 bases and J dropped 0 bases, with 14 bases sitting between them. In germline, CDR1 is MNHEY, CDR2 SMNVEV (reference sequence). DNA for the CDR3: TGTGCCAGCAGAATCGGGGGGATTGCTAACTATGGCTACACCTTC. This sequence encodes CASRIGGIANYGYTF.

The chain recombines TRBV5-1 with TRBJ1-1; 9 positions match TRBD1. In germline, CDR1 is SGHRS, CDR2 YFSETQ. The length of the CDR3 is 19 residues. V was pared by 1 base and J by 1 base, with 14 bases of the junction left unmatched. CDR3 DNA: TGCGCCAGCAGCTTGTCACATCTCGGGACAGGGTTAGGGAACACTGAAGCTTTCTTT. Translated: CASSLSHLGTGLGNTEAFF.

J is TRBJ2-1 and V is TRBV19, with TRBD2 identical over 8 bases. This CDR3 comprises 20 residues. With V trimmed by 4 bases and J by 0 bases, 17 bases remained unmatched. Germline CDR1 and CDR2: LNHDA and SQIVND (reference sequence). In DNA, the CDR3 is TGTGCCAGTAGTAAGGGAAGGATTAGCGGGAAATCGAGCTCCTACAATGAGCAGTTCTTC. It specifies CASSKGRISGKSSSYNEQFF.

In regard to this clone: Other DNA sequences in this sample translate to the same CDR3. The rearrangement uses TRBV12-3 or TRBV12-4 and TRBJ1-2, with D unclear. Trimming cost V 1 base and J 4 bases, with 7 bases left between them. This CDR3 comprises 13 residues. The CDR3 nucleotides are TGTGCCAGCAGTTTAGATGGAGGCTATGGCTACACCTTC. Translated, it gives CASSLDGGYGYTF.

The chain joins TRBV10-2 to TRBJ2-2; TRBD1 might be the D (6 bases). The V and J ends lost 7 bases and 7 bases respectively, with 16 bases between them. CDR1 is WSHSY, CDR2 SAAADI, per germline. The CDR3 is 14 amino acids. DNA for the CDR3: TGCGCCAGCAAGGAACAGGGATACTACGGGGAGCTGTTTTTT. This sequence encodes CASKEQGYYGELFF.

The chain carries TRBV5-6 and TRBJ1-3; 8 bases are shared with TRBD1. CDR1 and CDR2 (germline): SGHDT, YYEEEE. Trimming at V came to 7 bases and at J to 3 bases, leaving 6 bases not matched to a gene. CDR3 length equals 14 residues. The DNA of the CDR3 is TGTGCCAGCGTGAGGACAGGGATTGGAAACACCATATATTTT. It codes for CASVRTGIGNTIYF.

This chain connects TRBV6-2 or TRBV6-3 to TRBJ2-1, with 8 nucleotides matching TRBD2. There are 17 residues in the CDR3. Germline-derived CDR1 and CDR2 are MNHEY and SVGEGT. Losses at the gene ends were 4 bases for V and 8 bases for J; bases not matched to a gene: 16. The CDR3 is CASSLYAGGRIIDEQFF. The CDR3 region has the DNA TGTGCCAGCAGTTTGTATGCGGGCGGGAGGATAATCGATGAGCAGTTCTTC.

This chain joins TRBV30 and TRBJ1-2; D not resolved. The CDR3 has 11 amino acids. Trimming took 0 bases from V and 5 from J, leaving 4 bases between them. CDR1 and CDR2 (germline): GTSNPN, SVGIG (reference sequence). CDR3 loop: CAWSVEYGYTF. The DNA for the CDR3 is TGTGCCTGGAGTGTTGAGTATGGCTACACCTTC.

The CDR3: CASSLGQYETQYF. CDR3 nucleotides: TGTGCCAGCAGCTTGGGACAGTACGAGACCCAGTACTTC. The chain employs TRBV5-5 and TRBJ2-5; weak D call: TRBD1 (5 bases). V dropped 0 bases and J dropped 5 bases, with 8 bases sitting between them. The CDR3 length is 13 residues. Per the germline V gene, CDR1 is SGHKS and CDR2 is YYEKEE (reference sequence).

This rearrangement joins TRBV14 to TRBJ2-2, with D perhaps TRBD2 (6 bases). The germline CDR1 and CDR2 sequences are SGHDN and FVKESK. Deletions cut 0 bases from V and 4 bases from J, with 15 bases between. The CDR3 is 17 residues long. For the CDR3, the DNA is TGTGCCAGCAGCCAAGATTCGAGCGGAGGGCTCACCGGGGAGCTGTTTTTT. It encodes CASSQDSSGGLTGELFF.

This rearrangement joins TRBV28 to TRBJ2-3, with 12 bases aligning to TRBD1. V shed 6 bases and J 5 bases; nucleotides not matched to a gene: 12. There are 17 residues in the CDR3. Per the germline V gene, CDR1 is MDHEN and CDR2 is SYDVKM. The DNA of the CDR3 is TGTGCCAGCAGACTACCGGGACAGGGGGCGCGGAGAGATACGCAGTATTTT. Its protein product is CASRLPGQGARRDTQYF.

This clone has just a few counts. The chain uses TRBV6-2 or TRBV6-3 and TRBJ2-1; D is possibly TRBD2 (6 bases). Germline CDR1 is MNHEY and CDR2 is SVGEGT. The CDR3 consists of 15 residues. V lost 5 bases, J lost 5 bases, and 16 bases lay in between. CDR3 sequence reads: CASSKGLTENNEQFF. The CDR3 DNA follows: TGTGCCAGCAGTAAGGGACTGACTGAGAACAATGAGCAGTTCTTC.

The chain couples TRBV7-8 to TRBJ1-5, with D maybe TRBD1 (6 bases). The CDR3 has 16 amino acids. Between the trimmed V and J ends, which lost 0 bases and 2 bases, there was a span of 11 bases. Germline lookup yields CDR1 SGHVS and CDR2 FQNEAQ. CDR3 nucleotides: TGTGCCAGCAGCTTAGCGTACAGGGCCGGCAATCAGCCCCAGCATTTT. Translated, it gives CASSLAYRAGNQPQHF.

The rearrangement links TRBV7-9 to TRBJ2-7, with TRBD2 matching over 8 bases. Germline V gives CDR1 SEHNR, CDR2 FQNEAQ (reference sequence). V shed 1 base, J shed 4 bases, and the junction held 3 bases outside the gene matches. This CDR3 is 14 amino acids long. CDR3 region: CASSLGRGRYEQYF. CDR3 DNA sequence: TGTGCCAGCAGCTTAGGGCGCGGGAGGTACGAGCAGTACTTC. Combining the CDR3 with reference TRBV7-9 and TRBJ2-7 gives the whole variable domain DTGVSQNPRHKITKRGQNVTFRCDPISEHNRLYWYRQTLGQGPEFLTYFQNEAQLEKSRLLSDRFSAERPKGSFSTLEIQRTEQGDSAMYLCASSLGRGRYEQYFGPGTRLTVT.

The chain couples TRBV21-1 to TRBJ2-7; the table gives TRBD2 as D, unverified against the DNA. TRBV21-1 is recorded as a pseudogene. This CDR3 comprises 14 residues. The DNA for the CDR3 is TGTGCCAGCAGCAATTACGGGAGGATGACCGAGCAGTACTTC. Protein sequence: CASSNYGRMTEQYF.

The chain employs TRBV12-5 and TRBJ1-4; D remains ambiguous. The V gene lost 6 bases and the J gene lost 3 bases, with 11 bases spanning the gap. The CDR3 totals 14 residues. Germline lookup yields CDR1 LGHNT and CDR2 FRNRAP. Here the CDR3 DNA reads TGTGCTAGTGGAATCAGTGCGGCTAATGAAAAACTGTTTTTT. It codes for CASGISAANEKLFF.

This chain uses TRBV19 with TRBJ1-4; 12 bases fit TRBD1. The CDR3 consists of 15 residues. In germline, CDR1 is LNHDA, CDR2 SQIVND (reference sequence). V shed 7 bases and J 3 bases; nucleotides not matched to a gene: 3. The DNA for the CDR3 is TGTGCCAGTAAGGGACAGGGGGCTCCTAATGAAAAACTGTTTTTT. Residues: CASKGQGAPNEKLFF.

This clone was observed a handful of times. V gene TRBV2 combines with J gene TRBJ2-6; no clear D. Germline loops: CDR1 SNHLY, CDR2 FYNNEI. Trimming cost V 8 bases and J 0 bases, with 5 bases left between them. The CDR3 is 13 residues long. CDR3 in DNA: TGTGCCAGCGTCCGCTCTGGGGCCAACGTCCTGACTTTC. It specifies CASVRSGANVLTF.

The chain uses TRBV7-9 and TRBJ2-1; tentatively, D is TRBD1 (5 bases). Between the trimmed V and J ends, which lost 3 bases and 7 bases, there was a span of 7 bases. Germline V gene sequence: CDR1 SEHNR, CDR2 FQNEAQ (reference sequence). The CDR3 extends over 12 amino acids. Here the CDR3 DNA reads TGTGCCAGCAGCTTTAAGGGGAATGAGCAGTTCTTC. It translates to CASSFKGNEQFF.

The V call is TRBV28, the J call TRBJ2-5, with 11 bases that match TRBD2. The CDR3 is 16 residues long. Per the germline V gene, CDR1 is MDHEN and CDR2 is SYDVKM. V shed 8 bases and J 3 bases; nucleotides not matched to a gene: 11. CDR3 in DNA: TGTGCCAGCGGGGAGACTAGCGGGAAATGGGAAGAGACCCAGTACTTC. It codes for CASGETSGKWEETQYF.

The J gene is TRBJ1-4, the V gene TRBV28; D is unclear. This CDR3 is 14 amino acids long. The ends were cut back, 3 bases at V and 7 bases at J, with 12 bases in the middle. The germline gives CDR1 MDHEN, CDR2 SYDVKM. The CDR3 DNA follows: TGTGCCAGCAGTTTCTCCGGGGAGGGTGAAAAACTGTTTTTT. Encoded protein: CASSFSGEGEKLFF.